The rows below give T cell receptor beta chains drawn from one sample of a study of OX40 agonist ivuxolimab in advanced cancers. Produced via immunoSEQ multiplex PCR; TCRdb's table is partial and in-frame only. The sample carries fewer than 60,000 clones, about 80% recorded once. Sequenced here: CD4+ or CD8+ T cells sorted from blood, sampled in a trial of the OX40 agonist ivuxolimab. These receptors were obtained from an adult with an advanced solid tumor such as melanoma, head and neck, liver or kidney cancer. The CDR3 runs from the conserved cysteine through the conserved F or W. The D gene is left open where the match is weak. Size tells how often a clone was seen (once, few, many) or the class of an expanded clone, and some rows leave it out.

TRBJ2-2	NA	TRBV2	few	TGTGCCAGCAGAGGGACGCGGAACACCGGGGAGCTGTTTTTT	CASRGTRNTGELFF
TRBJ1-4	TRBD1	TRBV6-6	NA	TGTGCCAGTTCCGGGACAGATGAAAAACTGTTTTTT	CASSGTDEKLFF
TRBJ1-5	NA	TRBV28	few	TGTGCCAGCAGCGTAGTACAGGGCAGCAATCAGCCCCAGCATTTT	CASSVVQGSNQPQHF
TRBJ2-1	NA	TRBV5-8	NA	TGTGCCAGCAGCTTGAAGAGAAATGAGCAGTTCTTC	CASSLKRNEQFF
TRBJ1-5	NA	TRBV9	NA	TGTGCCAGCAGCGTAGGCATATTTAGCAATCAGCCCCAGCATTTT	CASSVGIFSNQPQHF
TRBJ2-1	NA	TRBV11-2	NA	TGTGCCAGCAGCCCGACTAGAGCCAATGAGCAGTTCTTC	CASSPTRANEQFF
TRBJ2-7	TRBD1	TRBV7-9	many	TGTGCCAGCAGCACGACAGGGGGTACTTACGAGCAGTACTTC	CASSTTGGTYEQYF
TRBJ2-7	NA	TRBV11-2	NA	TGTGCCAGCAGCCGTATCAATATCCCGTCCTACGAGCAGTACTTC	CASSRINIPSYEQYF
TRBJ2-7	TRBD2	TRBV15	NA	TGTGCCACCAGCAGAGAGGGCGGGAGTTTCTACGAGCAGTACTTC	CATSREGGSFYEQYF
TRBJ2-1	NA	TRBV30	NA	TGTGCCTCTAGTCGAGGCTACGATGAGCAGTTCTTC	CASSRGYDEQFF